The present entry profiles one T cell receptor (beta chain) with its context. What it binds is not known. Synthetically made TCR analog templates were put into each PCR as spikes. Here immunoSEQ multiplex PCR was the method, and the copy in TCRdb shows in-frame clones only, minus some. The repertoire has around 100,000 clones, roughly nine tenths of them found once; the top ten carry under 0.95%. Each patient gave between 1 and 8 samples, pretreatment and on-treatment. The data originate from a study of PD-L1 blockade in urothelial cancer. Study-level background: Typically, measured as a median, blood samples had more than 110,000 T cells.

The germline gives CDR1 LNHDA, CDR2 SQIVND (reference sequence). The CDR3 totals 15 residues. V shed 5 bases and J 5 bases; nucleotides not matched to a gene: 6. Notes on the study in general: Survival was better when pretreatment blood TCR clonality fell below the median.

This TCR came from a woman of 80 years or more with urothelial cancer. J is TRBJ2-2 and V is TRBV19, with 9 nucleotides matching TRBD1. Sequencing was performed on PBMCs, taken around atezolizumab (anti-PD-L1) treatment. The CDR3 DNA follows: TGTGCCAGTAGTGTCAGGGGGACAGGGACCGGGGAGCTGTTTTTT. Translated, it gives CASSVRGTGTGELFF.